A selection of T cell receptor beta chains follows, all from one sample in a study of T cell responses to AZD1222 COVID-19 vaccine. Here immunoSEQ multiplex PCR was the method, and the copy in TCRdb shows in-frame clones only, minus some. The sample lists 110,000 or so clones; about four fifths were seen once. This sample comprised peripheral blood, obtained on day 0 of AZD1222 vaccination. The receptors stem from an adult in good health. CDR3s include the opening cysteine and the closing phenylalanine or tryptophan.

length,V,J,CDR3
15,TRBV7-2,TRBJ2-1,CASSPDRGLYNEQFF
17,TRBV4-2,TRBJ2-3,CASSQDIRLAGLDTQYF
15,TRBV21-1,TRBJ2-5,CASSKIPLGGKTQYF
15,TRBV15,TRBJ1-2,CATSGWTGTNYGYTF
16,TRBV3-1/TRBV3-2,TRBJ2-1,CASSQDPSGLGGEQFF
15,TRBV5-1,TRBJ2-7,CASSLALEITYEQYF
17,TRBV12-1,TRBJ1-4,CASSPVLGGATNEKLFF
17,TRBV10-2,TRBJ2-7,CASTPGQGQIFSYEQYF
14,TRBV7-2,TRBJ2-7,CASSLIQGNYEQYF
13,TRBV6-5,TRBJ1-2,CASSPTGAYGYTF
14,TRBV24-1,TRBJ2-1,CATSGQGGGNEQFF
13,TRBV5-1,TRBJ1-1,CASSFTRDTEAFF
13,TRBV7-2,TRBJ1-2,CASSLGGSYGYTF
11,TRBV20-1,TRBJ1-1,CSARIYTEAFF
15,TRBV6-5,TRBJ1-2,CASSYHGTALKGYTF
13,TRBV7-9,TRBJ2-7,CASSLGGIYEQYF
14,TRBV7-9,TRBJ2-3,CASSFGLPGDTQYF
14,TRBV10-2,TRBJ1-4,CASWDDGGTEKLFF
13,TRBV19,TRBJ1-1,CASRGVRNTEAFF
14,TRBV7-2,TRBJ2-2,CASSFGGNTGELFF
15,TRBV7-2,TRBJ2-2,CASKNTVPLAGELFF
13,TRBV5-1,TRBJ1-1,CASSWADRFEAFF
13,TRBV4-1,TRBJ1-3,CASSFQGVGTIYF
15,TRBV7-4,TRBJ1-5,CASSFRDRVTQPQHF
16,TRBV15,TRBJ1-5,CATSEFRGAGGQPQHF
15,TRBV4-2,TRBJ2-3,CASSQDWNSADTQYF
14,TRBV29-1,TRBJ2-7,CSVDTGKLTYEQYF
15,TRBV18,TRBJ2-7,CASSPPRPGAYEQYF
13,TRBV2,TRBJ2-5,CAILLTSTGTQYF
15,TRBV7-9,TRBJ1-1,CASSSSRARGTEAFF
15,TRBV5-1,TRBJ1-5,CASSLSGQGGQPQHF
12,TRBV7-8,TRBJ1-2,CASSPDNYGYTF
16,TRBV5-1,TRBJ2-5,CASSLEFAGGQETQYF
16,TRBV5-1,TRBJ2-2,CASSVTRGPDTGELFF
14,TRBV30,TRBJ1-3,CAWDYRGDGNTIYF
15,TRBV7-9,TRBJ2-7,CASSQLLWTGTEQYF
11,TRBV29-1,TRBJ1-1,CSVDPAGKAFF
14,TRBV20-1,TRBJ1-6,CSASSGRHNSPLHF
12,TRBV29-1,TRBJ2-5,CSVGEGKETQYF
12,TRBV7-9,TRBJ2-7,CASSLSMDEQYF
15,TRBV7-2,TRBJ2-2,CASSLRTQGTGELFF
15,TRBV6-5,TRBJ2-3,CASSYGSENTDTQYF
17,TRBV11-2,TRBJ2-2,CASSPIKRGENTGELFF
11,TRBV7-2,TRBJ1-4,CASSFSEKLFF
13,TRBV6-8,TRBJ2-1,CASRTGGPSEQFF
14,TRBV4-3,TRBJ1-2,CASSQEVVGHGYTF
17,TRBV18,TRBJ1-1,CASSRGAPALLGTEAFF
14,TRBV14,TRBJ1-1,CASSPRGGNTEAFF
14,TRBV7-2,TRBJ1-1,CASSPPRGFTEAFF
13,TRBV5-4,TRBJ1-2,CASSLEGTGGYTF
12,TRBV6-5,TRBJ1-4,CASSPGREKLFF